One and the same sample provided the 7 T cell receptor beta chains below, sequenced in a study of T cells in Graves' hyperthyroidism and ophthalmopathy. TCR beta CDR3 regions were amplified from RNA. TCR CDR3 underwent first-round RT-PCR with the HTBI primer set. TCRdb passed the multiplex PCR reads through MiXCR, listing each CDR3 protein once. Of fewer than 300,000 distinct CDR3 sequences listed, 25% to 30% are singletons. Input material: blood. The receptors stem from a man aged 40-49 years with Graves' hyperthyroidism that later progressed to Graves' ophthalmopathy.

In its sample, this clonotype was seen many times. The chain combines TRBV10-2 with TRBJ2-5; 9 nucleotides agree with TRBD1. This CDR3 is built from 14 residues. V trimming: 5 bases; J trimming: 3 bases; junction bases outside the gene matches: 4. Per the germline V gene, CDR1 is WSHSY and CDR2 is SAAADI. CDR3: CASSTGTGKETQYF. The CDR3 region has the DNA TGCGCCAGCAGTACCGGGACAGGGAAAGAGACCCAGTACTTC.

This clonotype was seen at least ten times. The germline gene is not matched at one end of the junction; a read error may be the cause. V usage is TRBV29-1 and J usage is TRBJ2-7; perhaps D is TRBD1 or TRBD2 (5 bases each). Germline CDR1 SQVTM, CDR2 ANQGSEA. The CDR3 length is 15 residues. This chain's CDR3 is CSALDRDRTPYDQYF. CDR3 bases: TGCAGCGCCCTCGATAGGGACCGAACCCCCTACGACCAGTACTTC.

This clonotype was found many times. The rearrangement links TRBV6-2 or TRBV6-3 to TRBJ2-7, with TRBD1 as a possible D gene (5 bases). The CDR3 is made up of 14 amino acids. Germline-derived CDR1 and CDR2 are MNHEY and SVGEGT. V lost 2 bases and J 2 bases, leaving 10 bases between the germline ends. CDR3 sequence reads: CASSYQGTTYEQYF. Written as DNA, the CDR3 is TGTGCCAGCAGTTACCAGGGAACAACCTACGAGCAGTACTTC.

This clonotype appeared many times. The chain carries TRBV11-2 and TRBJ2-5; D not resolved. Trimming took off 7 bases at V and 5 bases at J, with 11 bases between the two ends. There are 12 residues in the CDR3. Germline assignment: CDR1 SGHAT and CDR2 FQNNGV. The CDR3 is CASTRIGETQYF. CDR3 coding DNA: TGTGCCAGCACCCGCATTGGGGAGACCCAGTACTTC.

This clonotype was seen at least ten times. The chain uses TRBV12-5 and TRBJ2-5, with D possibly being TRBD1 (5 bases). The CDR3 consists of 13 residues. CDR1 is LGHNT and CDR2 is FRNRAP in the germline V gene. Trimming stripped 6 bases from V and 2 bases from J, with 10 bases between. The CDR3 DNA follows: TGTGCTAGTGGAGGGGCGGCACAAGAGACCCAGTACTTC. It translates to CASGGAAQETQYF.

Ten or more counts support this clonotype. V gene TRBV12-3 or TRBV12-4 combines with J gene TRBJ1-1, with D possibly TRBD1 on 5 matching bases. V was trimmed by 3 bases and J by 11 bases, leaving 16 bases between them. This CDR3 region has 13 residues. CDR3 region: CASSLEAGAGAFF. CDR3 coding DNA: TGTGCCAGCAGTTTGGAAGCGGGAGCAGGGGCTTTCTTT.

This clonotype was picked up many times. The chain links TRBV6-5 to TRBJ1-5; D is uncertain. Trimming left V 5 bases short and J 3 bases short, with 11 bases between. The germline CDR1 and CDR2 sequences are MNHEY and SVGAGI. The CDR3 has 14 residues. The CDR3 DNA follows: TGTGCCAGCAGTACCGGACGTGTCAATCAGCCCCAGCATTTT. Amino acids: CASSTGRVNQPQHF.